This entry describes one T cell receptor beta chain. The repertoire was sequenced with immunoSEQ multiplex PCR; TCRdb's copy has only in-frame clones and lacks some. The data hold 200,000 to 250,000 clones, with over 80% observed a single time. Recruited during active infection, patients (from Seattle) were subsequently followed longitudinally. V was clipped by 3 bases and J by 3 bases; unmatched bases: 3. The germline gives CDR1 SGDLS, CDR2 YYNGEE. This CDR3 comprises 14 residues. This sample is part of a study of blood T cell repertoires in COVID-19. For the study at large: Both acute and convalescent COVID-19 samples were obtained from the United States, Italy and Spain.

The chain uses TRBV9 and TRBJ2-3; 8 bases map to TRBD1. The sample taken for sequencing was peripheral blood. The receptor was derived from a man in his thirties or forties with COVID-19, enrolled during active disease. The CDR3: CASSADRETDTQYF. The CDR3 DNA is TGTGCCAGCAGCGCGGACAGGGAAACAGATACGCAGTATTTT.